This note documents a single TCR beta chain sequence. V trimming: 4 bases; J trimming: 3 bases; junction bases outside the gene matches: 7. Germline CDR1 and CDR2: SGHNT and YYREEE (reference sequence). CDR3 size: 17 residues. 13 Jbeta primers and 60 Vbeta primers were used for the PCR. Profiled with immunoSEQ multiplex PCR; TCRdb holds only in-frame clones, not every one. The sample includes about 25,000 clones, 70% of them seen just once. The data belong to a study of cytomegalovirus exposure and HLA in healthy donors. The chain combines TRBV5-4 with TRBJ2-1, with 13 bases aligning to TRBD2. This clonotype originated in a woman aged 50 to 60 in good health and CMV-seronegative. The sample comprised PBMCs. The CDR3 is CASSPRTSGGYYNEQFF. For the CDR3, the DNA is TGTGCCAGCAGCCCACGGACTAGCGGGGGATACTACAATGAGCAGTTCTTC.